A selection of T cell receptor beta chains follows, all from one sample in a study of blood T cell repertoires in COVID-19. Sequencing was performed with immunoSEQ multiplex PCR; in TCRdb, only in-frame clones are kept and a portion is missing. The table records roughly 130,000 clones, just under 85% of them present only once. Specimen: PBMCs or T cells enriched from blood (not recorded which). These receptors were obtained from a man aged 45-60 years who had recovered from COVID-19. The CDR3 runs from the conserved cysteine through the conserved F or W. D genes are given only for firm matches. Part of the rows lack a size; the others show once, few, many or a class for expanded clones.

. . 13 TRBJ2-7 TRBV7-3 CASSFGQGYEQYF TGTGCCAGCAGCTTCGGGCAGGGTTACGAGCAGTACTTC
. . 13 TRBJ1-1 TRBV19 CASSQAGVTEAFF TGTGCCAGTAGTCAAGCAGGGGTCACTGAAGCTTTCTTT
. TRBD1 15 TRBJ1-5 TRBV24-1 CATSDPVCRGRPQHF TGTGCCACCAGTGACCCCGTCTGCAGGGGGCGGCCCCAGCATTTT
. . 15 TRBJ1-1 TRBV5-4 CASSPVGGGNTEAFF TGTGCCAGCAGCCCAGTGGGGGGGGGTAACACTGAAGCTTTCTTT
. . 15 TRBJ1-1 TRBV5-5 CASSLSEGSVTEAFF TGTGCCAGCAGCTTGTCGGAGGGCTCGGTCACTGAAGCTTTCTTT
once . 12 TRBJ2-5 TRBV11-2 CASSLARGTQYF TGTGCCAGCAGCTTAGCCCGCGGTACCCAGTACTTC
. . 14 TRBJ1-4 TRBV5-1 CASAGIGLDEKLFF TGCGCCAGCGCCGGGATAGGGTTAGATGAAAAACTGTTTTTT
. . 13 TRBJ1-5 TRBV28 CASSPPGDQPQHF TGTGCCAGCAGCCCTCCGGGTGACCAGCCCCAGCATTTT
. TRBD1 15 TRBJ1-3 TRBV19 CASSLTGSSGNTIYF TGTGCCAGTAGCCTGACAGGGAGCTCTGGAAACACCATATATTTT
. TRBD1 14 TRBJ1-4 TRBV27 CASSTGDSNEKLFF TGTGCCAGCAGCACAGGGGATTCCAATGAAAAACTGTTTTTT
. . 11 TRBJ2-3 TRBV12-3/TRBV12-4 CASRGGLPQYF TGTGCCAGCCGTGGAGGGTTGCCGCAGTATTTT
few . 14 TRBJ2-5 TRBV6-5 CASSKWGVQETQYF TGTGCCAGCTCGAAGTGGGGGGTACAAGAGACCCAGTACTTC
. . 16 TRBJ2-1 TRBV7-9 CASSLGAGVSYNEQFF TGTGCCAGCAGCTTAGGGGCCGGGGTCTCCTACAATGAGCAGTTCTTC
. TRBD1 13 TRBJ1-5 TRBV27 CASSSTGRQPQHF TGTGCCAGCAGTTCGACAGGGAGGCAGCCCCAGCATTTT
few TRBD1 15 TRBJ2-7 TRBV5-6 CASSLSGTGSHEQYF TGTGCCAGCAGCTTATCCGGGACAGGGTCACACGAGCAGTACTTC
. . 16 TRBJ2-3 TRBV9 CASSPRERKSTDTQYF TGTGCCAGCAGCCCCCGGGAACGGAAGAGCACAGATACGCAGTATTTT
. TRBD1 15 TRBJ1-1 TRBV5-1 CASSFQGATGTEAFF TGCGCCAGCAGCTTTCAGGGGGCAACGGGGACTGAAGCTTTCTTT
. . 14 TRBJ2-3 TRBV7-2 CASSFRMGPDTQYF TGTGCCAGCAGCTTTAGGATGGGGCCAGATACGCAGTATTTT
. TRBD2 14 TRBJ2-5 TRBV7-3 CASSSGGGRETQYF TGTGCCAGCAGCTCGGGGGGAGGCCGTGAGACCCAGTACTTC
. . 15 TRBJ1-4 TRBV27 CASSLHPRSNEKLFF TGTGCCAGCAGTTTACATCCCCGTAGTAATGAAAAACTGTTTTTT
. TRBD2 16 TRBJ2-4 TRBV18 CASSMTSGGSGDIQYF TGTGCCAGCTCAATGACTAGCGGGGGAAGCGGGGACATTCAGTACTTC
few . 18 TRBJ2-7 TRBV5-8 CASSLKPGSGRATYEQYF TGTGCCAGCAGCTTGAAACCGGGCTCCGGCAGGGCAACCTACGAGCAGTACTTC
. TRBD2 14 TRBJ2-1 TRBV29-1 CSVGRGLAGNEQFF TGCAGCGTTGGCCGAGGACTAGCGGGCAATGAGCAGTTCTTC
. . 16 TRBJ2-2 TRBV27 CASSPRGIPGTGELFF TGTGCCAGCAGTCCGAGAGGAATCCCCGGGACCGGGGAGCTGTTTTTT
. TRBD1 15 TRBJ2-1 TRBV6-6 CASSETGQLYNEQFF TGTGCCAGCAGCGAAACGGGACAGCTATACAATGAGCAGTTCTTC
. TRBD1 15 TRBJ2-7 TRBV28 CASNERGQGLGEQYF TGTGCCAGCAACGAGAGGGGACAGGGCCTGGGGGAGCAGTACTTC
. TRBD2 16 TRBJ2-1 TRBV5-1 CASSLITSGRGNEQFF TGCGCCAGCAGCTTAATTACTAGCGGGAGGGGGAATGAGCAGTTCTTC
. . 15 TRBJ2-2 TRBV25-1 CASSASTGNTGELFF TGTGCCAGCAGTGCCTCGACAGGGAACACCGGGGAGCTGTTTTTT
. . 13 TRBJ1-4 TRBV10-3 CAIKPGSNEKLFF TGTGCCATCAAGCCAGGGTCTAATGAAAAACTGTTTTTT
. TRBD1 16 TRBJ1-2 TRBV5-6 CASSLAGQGRDYGYTF TGTGCCAGCAGCTTGGCCGGACAGGGTAGGGACTATGGCTACACCTTC
once TRBD1 14 TRBJ1-4 TRBV5-4 CASSLTGGAEKLFF TGTGCCAGCAGCTTAACAGGGGGCGCTGAAAAACTGTTTTTT
. . 13 TRBJ1-1 TRBV7-2 CASTSRLDSEAFF TGTGCCAGCACGAGTCGTTTGGACAGTGAAGCTTTCTTT
. . 16 TRBJ2-7 TRBV28 CASRVVHTGQSYEQYF TGTGCCAGCAGGGTGGTTCATACAGGGCAATCCTACGAGCAGTACTTC
. . 12 TRBJ2-7 TRBV11-2 CASSLVPSEQYF TGTGCCAGCAGCTTAGTCCCTAGCGAGCAGTACTTC
. . 15 TRBJ1-6 TRBV7-3 CASSSDTLWNSPLHF TGTGCCAGCAGCTCCGACACTCTTTGGAATTCACCCCTCCACTTT
. TRBD1 13 TRBJ1-6 TRBV15 CATSSTGNSPLHF TGTGCCACCAGCTCGACAGGGAATTCACCCCTCCACTTT
. . 15 TRBJ1-5 TRBV11-2 CASSFNGEGNQPQHF TGTGCCAGCAGCTTTAACGGCGAGGGCAATCAGCCCCAGCATTTT
. TRBD2 16 TRBJ2-5 TRBV27 CASRPTQRGGRETQYF TGTGCCAGCAGGCCGACCCAGCGGGGGGGCCGGGAGACCCAGTACTTC
. . 14 TRBJ1-5 TRBV27 CASSWAGDGQPQHF TGTGCCAGCAGTTGGGCAGGGGATGGACAGCCCCAGCATTTT
. . 12 TRBJ1-5 TRBV13 CASSSRGQPQHF TGTGCCAGCAGCTCCAGGGGTCAGCCCCAGCATTTT
. TRBD2 20 TRBJ2-2 TRBV4-2 CASSLLGLAGATVDTGELFF TGTGCCAGCAGCCTTCTAGGACTAGCGGGGGCTACTGTAGATACCGGGGAGCTGTTTTTT
. TRBD1 17 TRBJ2-2 TRBV27 CASSPTRTGKRTGELFF TGTGCCAGCAGTCCAACCCGGACAGGGAAACGTACCGGGGAGCTGTTTTTT
. . 16 TRBJ1-4 TRBV5-6 CASSSKVQGANEKLFF TGTGCCAGCAGCTCCAAGGTACAGGGCGCTAATGAAAAACTGTTTTTT
. . 16 TRBJ2-7 TRBV12-1 CASLRTRQGAVHEQYF TGTGCCAGCCTTCGGACAAGACAGGGGGCTGTCCACGAGCAGTACTTC
. . 14 TRBJ1-6 TRBV3-1/TRBV3-2 CASSQEPGNSPLHF TGTGCCAGCAGCCAAGAGCCAGGGAATTCACCCCTCCACTTT